The next 31 T cell receptor beta chains were all read from a single sample in a study of OX40 agonist ivuxolimab in advanced cancers. The repertoire was sequenced with immunoSEQ multiplex PCR; TCRdb's copy has only in-frame clones and lacks some. Of 30,000 to 40,000 clones listed, around 89% were seen once; the top ten hold around 41%. The sequenced sample was CD4+ or CD8+ T cells sorted from blood, obtained in a trial of the OX40 agonist ivuxolimab. Receptor source: an adult with an advanced solid tumor such as melanoma, head and neck, liver or kidney cancer.

The genes are TRBV28 and TRBJ1-2; possibly TRBD1 for D (5 bases). V was shortened by 6 bases and J by 4 bases, with 12 bases between the two germline ends. This CDR3 is 13 amino acids long. CDR1 MDHEN and CDR2 SYDVKM come from the germline V gene. For the CDR3, the DNA is TGTGCCAGCAGCGAACGGGGCTTCTATGGCTACACCTTC. Amino acid sequence: CASSERGFYGYTF.

V and J are TRBV10-2 and TRBJ1-6, with TRBD1 matching 11 bases. There are 14 residues in the CDR3. From germline, CDR1 is WSHSY and CDR2 SAAADI. After removal of 8 bases from V and 8 bases from J, the junction contained 5 bases not matched to a gene. The CDR3 spells CASCVGQGDSPLHF. CDR3 nucleotides: TGCGCCAGCTGTGTGGGACAGGGGGATTCACCCCTCCACTTT.

The CDR3 reads CASSLIRERPSYEQYF. The CDR3 nucleotides read TGTGCCAGCAGTTTAATTAGGGAGCGTCCGTCCTACGAGCAGTACTTC. The chain links TRBV27 to TRBJ2-7; D perhaps matches TRBD2 (5 bases). The CDR3 consists of 16 residues. V was clipped by 2 bases and J by 1 base, with 15 bases between them. Per the germline V gene, CDR1 is MNHEY and CDR2 is SMNVEV (reference sequence).

The chain couples TRBV6-5 to TRBJ2-7, with D unclear. V dropped 5 bases and J dropped 3 bases, with 14 bases sitting between them. The length of the CDR3 is 14 residues. Germline lookup yields CDR1 MNHEY and CDR2 SVGAGI. CDR3 in amino acids: CASSLVGSNYEQYF. CDR3 bases: TGTGCCAGCAGTCTAGTCGGATCTAACTACGAGCAGTACTTC.

The rearrangement joins TRBV27 to TRBJ2-7; D gene ambiguous. The CDR3 sequence is 14 residues long. Germline V lookup: CDR1 MNHEY, CDR2 SMNVEV (reference sequence). The germline V and J ends were trimmed by 5 bases and 0 bases, with 11 bases remaining between them. Written as DNA, the CDR3 is TGTGCCAGCAGTCTAGGGCAGAGCTCCTACGAGCAGTACTTC. This codes for CASSLGQSSYEQYF.

As DNA, the CDR3 is TGTGCCAGCAGCCGTTTGGGTCCGGGAAACACCATATATTTT. Its protein is CASSRLGPGNTIYF. The chain joins TRBV7-8 to TRBJ1-3; the D is unclear. From germline, CDR1 is SGHVS and CDR2 FQNEAQ. The CDR3 consists of 14 residues. Trimming took off 5 bases at V and 4 bases at J, with 12 bases between the two ends.

The chain is built from TRBV27 and TRBJ1-5; D is undetermined. The CDR3 extends over 14 amino acids. Trimming pared 4 bases from V and 4 bases from J, leaving 11 bases between. From germline, CDR1 is MNHEY and CDR2 SMNVEV (reference sequence). CDR3 nucleotides: TGTGCCAGCAGTTATTCCCAAACTAATCAGCCCCAGCATTTT. Translating it yields CASSYSQTNQPQHF.

The chain recombines TRBV9 with TRBJ2-1, with D maybe TRBD2 (5 bases). The CDR3 contains 14 residues. Germline values: CDR1 SGDLS, CDR2 YYNGEE. With 1 base removed from V and 7 bases from J, the gap between germline ends came to 12 bases. The CDR3 is CASSVSGSDNEQFF. The CDR3 DNA follows: TGTGCCAGCAGCGTATCGGGGTCCGATAATGAGCAGTTCTTC. The variable domain in full, completed from reference TRBV9 and TRBJ2-1, reads DSGVTQTPKHLITATGQRVTLRCSPRSGDLSVYWYQQSLDQGLQFLIQYYNGEERAKGNILERFSAQQFPDLHSELNLSSLELGDSALYFCASSVSGSDNEQFFGPGTRLTVL.

V and J are TRBV4-3 and TRBJ1-2, with 8 nucleotides matching TRBD1. V was clipped by 0 bases and J by 2 bases; unmatched bases: 11. Germline CDR1 reads LGHNA; CDR2 reads YSLEER. This CDR3 has 18 residues. The DNA of the CDR3 is TGCGCCAGCAGCCAAGACTATAGAACAGGGGGGATAAACTATGGCTACACCTTC. Translated: CASSQDYRTGGINYGYTF.

The chain couples TRBV7-2 to TRBJ2-1, with 9 bases matching TRBD2. After removal of 0 bases from V and 5 bases from J, the junction contained 5 bases not matched to a gene. The CDR3 runs to 16 residues. Germline V gene data show CDR1 as SGHTA and CDR2 as FQGNSA. For the CDR3, the DNA is TGTGCCAGCAGCTTAGCGAGCGGGGGGCTAGACAATGAGCAGTTCTTC. Its translation: CASSLASGGLDNEQFF.

The rearrangement uses TRBV4-1 and TRBJ1-1, with D unclear. The CDR3 loop spans 17 amino acids. Germline-derived CDR1 and CDR2 are MGHRA and YSYEKL. The germline V and J ends were trimmed by 3 bases and 4 bases, with 21 bases remaining between them. The CDR3 protein is CASSHNWGGEAGTEAFF. In nucleotides, the CDR3 is TGCGCCAGCAGCCACAATTGGGGAGGAGAGGCGGGCACTGAAGCTTTCTTT.

V gene TRBV5-1 combines with J gene TRBJ1-1; 9 bases map to TRBD1. With 6 bases clipped from V and 3 bases from J, the junction kept 3 bases outside the gene matches. This CDR3 spans 13 amino acids. Germline lookup yields CDR1 SGHRS and CDR2 YFSETQ. CDR3 sequence (DNA): TGCGCCAGCACCTGGACAGGGGACACTGAAGCTTTCTTT. Translating it yields CASTWTGDTEAFF.

The chain joins TRBV27 to TRBJ1-6; D possibly corresponds to TRBD1 (5 bases). The CDR3 has 13 residues. The V gene's germline CDR1 is MNHEY and CDR2 SMNVEV (reference sequence). V lost 6 bases to trimming and J lost 2 bases, with 5 bases between them. CDR3 nucleotide sequence: TGTGCCAGCAGGGGGCCCTATAATTCACCCCTCCACTTT. It is translated as CASRGPYNSPLHF.

The chain links TRBV6-5 to TRBJ2-3; perhaps TRBD1 as D (6 bases). V lost 8 bases and J lost 1, with 13 bases in between. CDR1 and CDR2 (germline): MNHEY, SVGAGI. The CDR3 loop spans 14 amino acids. This chain's CDR3 is CASQSEGGTDTQYF. CDR3 bases: TGTGCCAGCCAATCCGAGGGGGGCACAGATACGCAGTATTTT.

This rearrangement joins TRBV10-3 to TRBJ2-1; a weak D match, TRBD1 (6 bases). This CDR3 is built from 12 residues. Trimming left V 5 bases short and J 8 bases short, with 10 bases between. Germline V gives CDR1 ENHRY, CDR2 SYGVKD. CDR3 sequence reads: CAISTQGDEQFF. CDR3 coding DNA: TGTGCCATCAGTACACAGGGAGATGAGCAGTTCTTC.

The rearrangement links TRBV11-2 to TRBJ2-7, with TRBD2 as a possible D gene (6 bases). V was trimmed by 1 base and J by 3 bases, leaving 13 bases between them. This CDR3 contains 15 residues. CDR1 is SGHAT and CDR2 is FQNNGV in the germline V gene. The CDR3 here is CASSLAAGPDYEQYF. In DNA form, the CDR3 reads TGTGCCAGCAGCTTAGCTGCGGGACCAGACTACGAGCAGTACTTC.

V is TRBV6-5 and J is TRBJ2-3; the D is unclear. This CDR3 contains 13 residues. Germline CDR1 is MNHEY and CDR2 is SVGAGI. Deletions cut 0 bases from V and 0 bases from J, with 1 base between. CDR3 DNA sequence: TGTGCCAGCAGTTACTCGAGCACAGATACGCAGTATTTT. As protein: CASSYSSTDTQYF.

The CDR3 DNA reads TGTGCCAGCAGCTTGCTATACTCTGGAAACACCATATATTTT. Protein: CASSLLYSGNTIYF. V and J are TRBV5-6 and TRBJ1-3; D not resolved. The CDR3 is made up of 14 amino acids. Germline assignment: CDR1 SGHDT and CDR2 YYEEEE. Trimming removed 1 base at V and 0 bases at J, with 5 bases between.

The V gene is TRBV4-1, the J gene TRBJ1-4; D is ambiguous. Germline V lookup: CDR1 MGHRA, CDR2 YSYEKL. The germline V and J ends were trimmed by 2 bases and 7 bases, with 11 bases remaining between them. The CDR3 is 14 amino acids. This chain's CDR3 is CASSQSPDGEKLFF. As DNA, the CDR3 is TGCGCCAGCAGCCAATCCCCCGACGGTGAAAAACTGTTTTTT.

V and J are TRBV6-1 and TRBJ2-7; TRBD1 matches 8 bases. This CDR3 contains 13 residues. The V gene's germline CDR1 is MNHNS and CDR2 SASEGT. Losses at the gene ends were 4 bases for V and 5 bases for J; bases not matched to a gene: 4. CDR3 sequence: CASSGETGDEQYF. The DNA of the CDR3 is TGTGCCAGCAGTGGTGAGACAGGGGACGAGCAGTACTTC.

V is TRBV7-6 and J is TRBJ2-1, with TRBD2 identical over 9 bases. In germline, CDR1 is SGHVS, CDR2 FNYEAQ. Trimming at V came to 1 base and at J to 1 base, leaving 11 bases not matched to a gene. This CDR3 is 19 amino acids long. CDR3 sequence (DNA): TGTGCCAGCAGCTTAGAGGGGGTCTTAGCGGGGGCTTCCTACAATGAGCAGTTCTTC. Translating it yields CASSLEGVLAGASYNEQFF.

V usage is TRBV27 and J usage is TRBJ2-1, with 9 positions matching TRBD2. Germline V CDR1 and CDR2: MNHEY, SMNVEV (reference sequence). CDR3 length: 19 residues. Trimming took 3 bases from V and 8 from J; bases not matched to a gene: 20. CDR3 residues: CASSLTGLAGLYFGDEQFF. The CDR3 nucleotides read TGTGCCAGCAGTTTGACGGGGCTAGCGGGGCTCTATTTTGGGGATGAGCAGTTCTTC.

V usage is TRBV29-1 and J usage is TRBJ2-3; 8 bases agree with TRBD2. The CDR3 length is 13 residues. CDR1 is SQVTM, CDR2 ANQGSEA, per germline. J lost 4 bases, V lost 4 bases, and 4 bases had no gene match. DNA of the CDR3: TGCAGCGTTGTAGTGCGGGGGGCAGATACGCAGTATTTT. It specifies CSVVVRGADTQYF.

The chain recombines TRBV19 with TRBJ2-1; D may be TRBD1 (5 bases). The CDR3 runs to 15 residues. Germline CDR1 LNHDA, CDR2 SQIVND (reference sequence). V shed 10 bases and J shed 0 bases, with 16 bases lying between them. The CDR3 DNA is TGTGCCACCCAATCAGGGTCTAGCTCCTACAATGAGCAGTTCTTC. Translation gives CATQSGSSSYNEQFF.

Details on this clone: An end of the junction does not agree with germline; a read error may underlie this. The J gene is TRBJ2-7, the V gene TRBV7-9; D possibly corresponds to TRBD2 (6 bases). Germline CDR1 is SEHNR and CDR2 is FQNEAQ (reference sequence). The CDR3 extends over 15 amino acids. In nucleotides, the CDR3 is TGTGTCAGCAGCTTAGGGAGGAGCAGCTACTACGAGCAGTACTTC. Its translation is CVSSLGRSSYYEQYF.

This chain connects TRBV7-6 to TRBJ2-3, with 10 nucleotides matching TRBD2. The germline V gene has CDR1 SGHVS and CDR2 FNYEAQ. J was trimmed by 4 bases and V by 0 bases; bases with no gene match: 4. The length of the CDR3 is 16 residues. The CDR3 sequence: CASSLASGGASDTQYF. The CDR3 DNA reads as TGTGCCAGCAGCTTAGCGAGCGGGGGGGCGTCAGATACGCAGTATTTT.

This rearrangement joins TRBV6-4 to TRBJ2-3; D is undetermined. The CDR3 spans 13 residues. The germline V and J ends were trimmed by 2 bases and 0 bases, with 3 bases remaining between them. Germline lookup yields CDR1 MRHNA and CDR2 SNTAGT. CDR3 sequence: CASSDRSTDTQYF. The CDR3 DNA follows: TGTGCCAGCAGTGACCGTAGCACAGATACGCAGTATTTT.

This chain uses TRBV29-1 with TRBJ1-1; no firm D call. Trimming stripped 3 bases from V and 6 bases from J, with 8 bases between. CDR3 length: 11 amino acids. Germline CDR1 and CDR2: SQVTM and ANQGSEA. The DNA of the CDR3 is TGCAGCGTTGACGGGGTGGCTGAAGCTTTCTTT. It translates to CSVDGVAEAFF.

The chain joins TRBV7-9 to TRBJ2-7; D remains ambiguous. The CDR3 consists of 14 residues. Germline assignment: CDR1 SEHNR and CDR2 FQNEAQ (reference sequence). V lost 1 base and J lost 4, with 11 bases in between. The CDR3 region has the DNA TGTGCCAGCAGCTTAGTTCTCTCCTCTTACGAGCAGTACTTC. Translating gives CASSLVLSSYEQYF.

The chain has TRBV6-6 and TRBJ2-7; the D call may be TRBD1 or TRBD2 (6 bases each). The V end was cut by 2 bases, the J end by 3 bases, with 11 bases between. The length of the CDR3 is 14 residues. Germline V lookup: CDR1 MNHNY, CDR2 SVGAGI (reference sequence). The CDR3 here is CASSYGGPDYEQYF. The CDR3 nucleotides read TGTGCCAGCAGTTACGGGGGGCCCGACTACGAGCAGTACTTC.

CDR3 nucleotide sequence: TGTGCCAGCAGCTTGAAAGGCAGCTCCTACGAGCAGTACTTC. Translating gives CASSLKGSSYEQYF. This chain links TRBV5-4 with TRBJ2-7; D remains ambiguous. Germline V gene lookup returns CDR1 SGHNT and CDR2 YYREEE (reference sequence). V shed 1 base and J shed 0 bases, with 8 bases lying between them. The CDR3 runs 14 residues.